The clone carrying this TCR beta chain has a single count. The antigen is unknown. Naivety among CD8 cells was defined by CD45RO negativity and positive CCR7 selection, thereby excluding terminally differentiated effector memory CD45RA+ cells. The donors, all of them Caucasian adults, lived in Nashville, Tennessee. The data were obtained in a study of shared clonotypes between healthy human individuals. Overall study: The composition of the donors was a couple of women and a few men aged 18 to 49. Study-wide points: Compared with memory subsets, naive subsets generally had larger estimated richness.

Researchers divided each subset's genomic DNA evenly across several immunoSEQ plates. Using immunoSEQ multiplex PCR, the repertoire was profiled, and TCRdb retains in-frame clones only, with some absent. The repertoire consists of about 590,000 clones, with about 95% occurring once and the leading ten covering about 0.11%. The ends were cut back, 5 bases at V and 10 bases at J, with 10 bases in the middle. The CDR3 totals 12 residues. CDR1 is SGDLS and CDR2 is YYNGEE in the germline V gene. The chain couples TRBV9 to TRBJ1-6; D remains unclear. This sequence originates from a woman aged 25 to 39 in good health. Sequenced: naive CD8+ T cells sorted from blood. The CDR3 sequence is CASRGGSSPLHF. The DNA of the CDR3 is TGTGCCAGCAGAGGAGGGTCCTCACCCCTCCACTTT. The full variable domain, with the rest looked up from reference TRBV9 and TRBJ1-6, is DSGVTQTPKHLITATGQRVTLRCSPRSGDLSVYWYQQSLDQGLQFLIQYYNGEERAKGNILERFSAQQFPDLHSELNLSSLELGDSALYFCASRGGSSPLHFGNGTRLTVT.